Below are 5 T cell receptor beta chains sequenced from a single sample in a study of cytomegalovirus exposure and HLA in healthy donors. The PCR contained 60 Vbeta and 13 Jbeta primers. Libraries were prepared by immunoSEQ multiplex PCR; TCRdb keeps only in-frame clonotypes and omits some of them. The data show about 200,000 clones, with 80% to 90% seen just once and about 1.2% held by the top ten. Material: PBMCs. Every receptor here comes from a man aged 25-45 years in good health and CMV-seronegative.

CDR3 amino acids: CASSLTSGGAGEQYF. The CDR3 region has the DNA TGCGCCAGCAGCTTGACTAGCGGGGGGGCAGGTGAGCAGTACTTC. V usage is TRBV5-1 and J usage is TRBJ2-7, with 13 bases matching TRBD2. The V gene end was trimmed by 1 base and the J gene end by 7 bases; junction bases not matched to a gene: 5. CDR3 length equals 15 residues. Germline V gene data show CDR1 as SGHRS and CDR2 as YFSETQ. The full variable domain, in which reference TRBV5-1 and TRBJ2-7 provide the parts outside the CDR3, is KAGVTQTPRYLIKTRGQQVTLSCSPISGHRSVSWYQQTPGQGLQFLFEYFSETQRNKGNFPGRFSGRQFSNSRSEMNVSTLELGDSALYLCASSLTSGGAGEQYFGPGTRLTVT.

The V gene is TRBV6-1, the J gene TRBJ2-3, with D possibly matching TRBD1 (5 bases). This CDR3 is built from 15 residues. Trimming took off 7 bases at V and 1 base at J, with 15 bases between the two ends. Germline CDR1 is MNHNS and CDR2 is SASEGT. CDR3 nucleotides: TGTGCCAGCACCCTAGGACACACCCGCACAGATACGCAGTATTTT. This gives the protein CASTLGHTRTDTQYF.

This clone was detected a few times. The chain uses TRBV19 and TRBJ2-7, with 7 bases matching TRBD1. CDR1 and CDR2 (germline): LNHDA, SQIVND (reference sequence). The trim removed 3 bases at V and 0 bases at J, leaving 8 bases unmatched. The CDR3 spans 16 residues. Here the CDR3 reads CASSITTGAGSYEQYF. Here the CDR3 DNA reads TGTGCCAGTAGTATCACAACAGGGGCGGGCTCCTACGAGCAGTACTTC. Together with reference TRBV19 and TRBJ2-7, the CDR3 gives the full variable domain: DGGITQSPKYLFRKEGQNVTLSCEQNLNHDAMYWYRQDPGQGLRLIYYSQIVNDFQKGDIAEGYSVSREKKESFPLTVTSAQKNPTAFYLCASSITTGAGSYEQYFGPGTRLTVT.

This clone has just one count. The chain recombines TRBV10-2 with TRBJ1-2; 8 bases fit TRBD1. The trim removed 2 bases at V and 4 bases at J, leaving 3 bases unmatched. The germline V gene encodes CDR1 WSHSY and CDR2 SAAADI. This CDR3 is 14 amino acids long. The CDR3 nucleotides are TGCGCCAGCAGTGAGCCAGGACAGGGCTATGGCTACACCTTC. It yields the protein CASSEPGQGYGYTF.

The chain carries TRBV7-2 and TRBJ2-3; D call uncertain. V gave up 2 bases and J gave up 4 bases, with 16 bases separating them. The CDR3 is made up of 16 amino acids. Germline CDR1 and CDR2: SGHTA and FQGNSA. CDR3 region: CASSLKASGRADTQYF. The CDR3 region has the DNA TGTGCCAGCAGCTTAAAGGCCTCCGGTCGGGCAGATACGCAGTATTTT.